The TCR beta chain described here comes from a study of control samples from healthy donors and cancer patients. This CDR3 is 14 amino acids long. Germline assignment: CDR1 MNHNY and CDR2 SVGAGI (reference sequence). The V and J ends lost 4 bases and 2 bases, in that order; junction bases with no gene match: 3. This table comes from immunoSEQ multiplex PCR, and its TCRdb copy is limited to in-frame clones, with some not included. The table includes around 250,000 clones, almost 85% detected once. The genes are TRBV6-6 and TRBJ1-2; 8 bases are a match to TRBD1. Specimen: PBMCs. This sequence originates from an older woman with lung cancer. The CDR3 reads CASSSRTGNYGYTF. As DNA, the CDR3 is TGTGCCAGCAGTTCGCGGACAGGGAACTATGGCTACACCTTC.